The 11 T cell receptor beta chains below come from one sample, sequenced in a study of blood T cell repertoires in COVID-19 (dated by TCRdb to between 2020 and 2021). Library generation was performed with the immunoSEQ multiplex PCR assay. TCRdb stores this immuneACCESS table with in-frame sequences only. Part of the clones is absent; in the studies checked, under half of the shortfall reflects unresolved V genes, and no reason is known for the rest. This sample holds about 72,000 clones; more than 75% were observed only once. The ten largest make up 11% of the sample. The sequenced material came from peripheral blood. These receptors came from a man between 65 and 85 years old with active or convalescent COVID-19.

This clone was counted only a few times. This chain uses TRBV3-1 (or the pseudogene TRBV3-2) with TRBJ1-2; 8 nucleotides line up with TRBD1. The junction had 8 bases not matched to a gene; V was cut back by 1 base and J by 7 bases. This CDR3 has 15 residues. Germline CDR1 and CDR2: LGHDT and YNNKEL (reference sequence). DNA for the CDR3: TGTGCCAGCAGCCAAGGCCCAGGGGGCGCGGGTGGCTACACCTTC. This codes for CASSQGPGGAGGYTF.

This chain connects TRBV30 to TRBJ2-1; maybe TRBD1 (5 bases). Germline V gives CDR1 GTSNPN, CDR2 SVGIG (reference sequence). The CDR3 has 11 amino acids. V lost 7 bases to trimming and J lost 7 bases, with 11 bases between them. The CDR3 DNA follows: TGTGCCTCTGCAGGGTTTAATGAGCAGTTCTTC. It specifies CASAGFNEQFF. The full variable domain, completed using reference TRBV30 and TRBJ2-1, is SQTIHQWPATLVQPVGSPLSLECTVEGTSNPNLYWYRQAAGRGLQLLFYSVGIGQISSEVPQNLSASRPQDRQFILSSKKLLLSDSGFYLCASAGFNEQFFGPGTRLTVL.

The chain combines TRBV29-1 with TRBJ2-3; 8 positions agree with TRBD2. This CDR3 contains 14 residues. Germline-derived CDR1 and CDR2 are SQVTM and ANQGSEA. Trimming cost V 3 bases and J 3 bases; bases outside gene matches: 5. The CDR3 DNA follows: TGCAGCGTTGAGCCCCCGGGGGGGACAGATACGCAGTATTTT. This encodes CSVEPPGGTDTQYF.

The chain links TRBV5-5 to TRBJ2-7; TRBD1 matches 9 bases. Germline values: CDR1 SGHKS, CDR2 YYEKEE (reference sequence). There are 14 residues in the CDR3. J gave up 2 bases and V 4 bases, and 4 bases lay outside the gene matches. The CDR3 DNA follows: TGTGCCAGCAGCCATAACAGGGGGCCCTACGAGCAGTACTTC. Protein sequence: CASSHNRGPYEQYF.

This clone was counted a single time. This sequence joins TRBV9 and TRBJ2-1; 11 bases fit TRBD2. The germline CDR1 and CDR2 sequences are SGDLS and YYNGEE. The ends lost 4 bases at V and 8 bases at J; junction bases unmatched: 8. The CDR3 extends over 15 amino acids. CDR3 protein: CASSLAGTSGDEQFF. CDR3 sequence (DNA): TGTGCCAGCAGCTTAGCCGGGACTAGCGGCGATGAGCAGTTCTTC.

The chain uses TRBV6-5 and TRBJ1-1; D might be TRBD1 (5 bases). The germline V and J ends were trimmed by 8 bases and 7 bases, with 17 bases remaining between them. The germline gives CDR1 MNHEY, CDR2 SVGAGI. CDR3 length: 13 residues. The CDR3 region is CASLLDTGGEAFF. The CDR3, as DNA: TGTGCCAGCCTACTAGATACGGGGGGTGAAGCTTTCTTT.

This chain joins TRBV11-2 and TRBJ2-3, with TRBD2 identical over 11 bases. With V trimmed by 0 bases and J by 12 bases, 5 bases remained unmatched. The CDR3 runs to 14 residues. Germline V gene data show CDR1 as SGHAT and CDR2 as FQNNGV. CDR3 DNA: TGTGCCAGCAGCTTAGAGAGTAGCGGGAGGGCCCAGTATTTT. This translates into CASSLESSGRAQYF. Together with reference TRBV11-2 and TRBJ2-3, the CDR3 gives the full variable domain: EAGVAQSPRYKIIEKRQSVAFWCNPISGHATLYWYQQILGQGPKLLIQFQNNGVVDDSQLPKDRFSAERLKGVDSTLKIQPAKLEDSAVYLCASSLESSGRAQYFGPGTRLTVL.

This sequence joins TRBV11-3 and TRBJ2-4, with 9 bases matching TRBD1. The CDR3 contains 15 residues. The ends lost 5 bases at V and 1 base at J; junction bases unmatched: 3. CDR1 and CDR2 (germline): SGHNT, YENEEA. CDR3 region: CASSVGQGAKNIQYF. The CDR3 DNA follows: TGTGCCAGCAGCGTTGGACAGGGGGCCAAAAACATTCAGTACTTC.

The chain combines TRBV6-5 with TRBJ2-1, with no clear D. The V and J ends lost 2 bases and 6 bases respectively, with 11 bases between them. CDR1 MNHEY and CDR2 SVGAGI come from the germline V gene. This CDR3 comprises 14 residues. In DNA form, the CDR3 reads TGTGCCAGCAGTTACCAATTGGGCTTCAATGAGCAGTTCTTC. Protein product: CASSYQLGFNEQFF.

This clone was seen once. J is TRBJ1-4 and V is TRBV19; unclear D gene. The CDR3 loop spans 14 amino acids. V was pared by 3 bases and J by 1 base, with 6 bases between. CDR1 and CDR2 (germline): LNHDA, SQIVND (reference sequence). The CDR3 loop is CASSITVTNEKLFF. CDR3 in DNA: TGTGCCAGTAGTATCACAGTAACTAATGAAAAACTGTTTTTT.

The chain combines TRBV4-2 with TRBJ1-2; D is ambiguous. Trimming stripped 0 bases from V and 7 bases from J, with 15 bases between. This CDR3 has 15 residues. CDR1 and CDR2 from the germline V gene are LGHNA and YNFKEQ. The CDR3 bases are TGTGCCAGCAGCCAAGACCGGACTTTGGGATTTGGCTACACCTTC. Translating it yields CASSQDRTLGFGYTF.